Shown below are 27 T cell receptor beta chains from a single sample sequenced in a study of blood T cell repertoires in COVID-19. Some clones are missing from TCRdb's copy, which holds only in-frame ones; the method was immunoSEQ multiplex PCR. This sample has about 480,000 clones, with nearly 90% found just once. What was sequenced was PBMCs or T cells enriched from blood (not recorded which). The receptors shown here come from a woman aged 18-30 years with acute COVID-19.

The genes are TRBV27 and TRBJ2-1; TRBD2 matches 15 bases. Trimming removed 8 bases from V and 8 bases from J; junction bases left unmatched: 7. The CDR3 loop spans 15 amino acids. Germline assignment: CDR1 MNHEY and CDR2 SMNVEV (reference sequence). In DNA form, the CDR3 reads TGTGCCAGCCGGACTAGCGGGAGGGCCACGGATGAGCAGTTCTTC. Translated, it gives CASRTSGRATDEQFF.

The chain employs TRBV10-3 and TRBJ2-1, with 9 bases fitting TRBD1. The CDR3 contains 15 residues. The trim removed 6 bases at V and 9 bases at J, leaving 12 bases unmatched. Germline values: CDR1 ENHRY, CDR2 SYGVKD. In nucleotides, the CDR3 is TGTGCCATCAGACCCGGGACAGGGCCCACCAGTGAGCAGTTCTTC. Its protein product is CAIRPGTGPTSEQFF.

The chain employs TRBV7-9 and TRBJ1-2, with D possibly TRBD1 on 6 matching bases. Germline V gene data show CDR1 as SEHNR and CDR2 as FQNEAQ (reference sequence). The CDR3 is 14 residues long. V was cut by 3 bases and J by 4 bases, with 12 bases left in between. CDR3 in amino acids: CASSFSGEGYGYTF. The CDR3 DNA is TGTGCCAGCAGCTTCTCAGGGGAGGGCTATGGCTACACCTTC. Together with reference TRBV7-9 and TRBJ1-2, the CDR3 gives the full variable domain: DTGVSQNPRHKITKRGQNVTFRCDPISEHNRLYWYRQTLGQGPEFLTYFQNEAQLEKSRLLSDRFSAERPKGSFSTLEIQRTEQGDSAMYLCASSFSGEGYGYTFGSGTRLTVV.

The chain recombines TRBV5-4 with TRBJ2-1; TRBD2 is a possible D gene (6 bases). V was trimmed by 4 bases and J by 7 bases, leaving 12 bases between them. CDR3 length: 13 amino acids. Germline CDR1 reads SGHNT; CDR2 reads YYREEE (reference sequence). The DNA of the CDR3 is TGTGCCAGCAGCACATTTAGCGGAAATGAGCAGTTCTTC. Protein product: CASSTFSGNEQFF.

The CDR3 reads CASSYSGNRVETQYF. Here the CDR3 DNA reads TGTGCCAGCAGTTACTCGGGGAACAGGGTAGAGACCCAGTACTTC. This chain uses TRBV6-5 with TRBJ2-5; D possibly corresponds to TRBD1 (6 bases). The CDR3 has 15 amino acids. V was shortened by 0 bases and J by 4 bases, with 12 bases between the two germline ends. The V gene's germline CDR1 is MNHEY and CDR2 SVGAGI.

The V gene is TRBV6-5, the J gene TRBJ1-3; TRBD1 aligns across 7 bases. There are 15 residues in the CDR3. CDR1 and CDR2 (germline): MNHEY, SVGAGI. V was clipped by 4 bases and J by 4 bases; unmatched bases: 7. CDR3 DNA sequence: TGTGCCAGCAGTTCGCCGGGACAGCGAGGAAACACCATATATTTT. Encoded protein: CASSSPGQRGNTIYF.

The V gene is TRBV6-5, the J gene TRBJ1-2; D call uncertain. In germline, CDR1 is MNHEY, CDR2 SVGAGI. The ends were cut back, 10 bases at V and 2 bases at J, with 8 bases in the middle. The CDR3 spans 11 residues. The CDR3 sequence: CATYLNYGYTF. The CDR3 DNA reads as TGTGCCACCTACCTAAACTATGGCTACACCTTC.

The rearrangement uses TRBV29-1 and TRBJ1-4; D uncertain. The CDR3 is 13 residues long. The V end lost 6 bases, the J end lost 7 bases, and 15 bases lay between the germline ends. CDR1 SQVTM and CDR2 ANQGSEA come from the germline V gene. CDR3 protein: CSVYTAGGEKLFF. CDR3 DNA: TGCAGCGTATATACCGCGGGAGGTGAAAAACTGTTTTTT.

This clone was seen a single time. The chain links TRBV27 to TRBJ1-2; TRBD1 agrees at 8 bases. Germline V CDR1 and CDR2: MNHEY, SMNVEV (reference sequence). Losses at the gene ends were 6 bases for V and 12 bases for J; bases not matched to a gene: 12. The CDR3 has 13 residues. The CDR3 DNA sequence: TGTGCCAGCAGGGGCGCGGGACAGGTTTTTCACACCTTC. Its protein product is CASRGAGQVFHTF.

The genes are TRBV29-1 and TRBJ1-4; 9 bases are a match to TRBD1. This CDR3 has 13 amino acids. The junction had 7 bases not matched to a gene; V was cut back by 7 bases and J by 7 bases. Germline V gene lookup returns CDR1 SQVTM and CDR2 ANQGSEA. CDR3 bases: TGCAGCGCTCGGACAGGGGCAGGTGAAAAACTGTTTTTT. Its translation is CSARTGAGEKLFF.

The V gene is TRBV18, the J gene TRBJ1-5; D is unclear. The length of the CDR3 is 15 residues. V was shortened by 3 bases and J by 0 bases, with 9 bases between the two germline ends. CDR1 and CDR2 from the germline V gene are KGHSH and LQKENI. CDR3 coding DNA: TGTGCCAGCTCACCGTCACAGAATAGCAATCAGCCCCAGCATTTT. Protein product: CASSPSQNSNQPQHF.

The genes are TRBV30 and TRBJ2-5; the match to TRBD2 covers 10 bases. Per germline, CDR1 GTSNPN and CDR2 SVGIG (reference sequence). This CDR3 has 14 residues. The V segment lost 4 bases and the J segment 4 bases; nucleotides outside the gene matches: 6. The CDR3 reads CAWNQAGGGETQYF. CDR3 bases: TGTGCCTGGAATCAAGCGGGAGGGGGAGAGACCCAGTACTTC. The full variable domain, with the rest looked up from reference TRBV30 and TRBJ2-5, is SQTIHQWPATLVQPVGSPLSLECTVEGTSNPNLYWYRQAAGRGLQLLFYSVGIGQISSEVPQNLSASRPQDRQFILSSKKLLLSDSGFYLCAWNQAGGGETQYFGPGTRLLVL.

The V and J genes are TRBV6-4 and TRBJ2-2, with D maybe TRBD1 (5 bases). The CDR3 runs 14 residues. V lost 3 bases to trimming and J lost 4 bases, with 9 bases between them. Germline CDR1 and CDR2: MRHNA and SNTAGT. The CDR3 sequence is CASSDQGSTGELFF. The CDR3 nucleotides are TGTGCCAGCAGTGATCAGGGAAGCACCGGGGAGCTGTTTTTT.

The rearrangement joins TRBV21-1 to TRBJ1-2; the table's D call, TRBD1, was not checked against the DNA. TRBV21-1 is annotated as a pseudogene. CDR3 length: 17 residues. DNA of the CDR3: TGTGCCAGCAGCAAAGTTCCCAGGGGGCAGTCTAACTATGGCTACACCTTC. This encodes CASSKVPRGQSNYGYTF.

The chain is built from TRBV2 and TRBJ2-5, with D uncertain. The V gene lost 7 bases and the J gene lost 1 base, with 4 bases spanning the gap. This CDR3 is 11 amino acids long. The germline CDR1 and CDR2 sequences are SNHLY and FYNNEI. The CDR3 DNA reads TGTGCCAGCACCATCCAAGAGACCCAGTACTTC. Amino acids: CASTIQETQYF.

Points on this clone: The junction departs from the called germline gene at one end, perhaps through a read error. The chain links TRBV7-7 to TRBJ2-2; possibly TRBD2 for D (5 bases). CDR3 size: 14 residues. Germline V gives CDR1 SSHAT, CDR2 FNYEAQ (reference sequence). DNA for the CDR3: TGTGCTAGCAGCCCCGGGGAAGACACCGGGGAGCTGTTTTTT. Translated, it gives CASSPGEDTGELFF. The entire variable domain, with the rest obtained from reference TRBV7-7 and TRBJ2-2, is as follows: GAGVSQSPRYKVTKRGQDVTLRCDPISSHATLYWYQQALGQGPEFLTYFNYEAQPDKSGLPSDRFSAERPEGSISTLTIQRTEQRDSAMYRCASSPGEDTGELFFGEGSRLTVL.

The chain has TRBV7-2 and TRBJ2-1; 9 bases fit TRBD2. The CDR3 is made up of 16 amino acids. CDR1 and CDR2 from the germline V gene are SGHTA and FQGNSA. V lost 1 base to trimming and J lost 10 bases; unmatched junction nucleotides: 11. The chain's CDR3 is CASSLESASGIREQFF. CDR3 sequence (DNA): TGTGCCAGCAGCTTAGAGAGCGCTAGCGGGATTCGGGAGCAGTTCTTC.

CDR3 in DNA: TGTGCCAGCAGCTTTGGGACAGGGGGCATGAACACTGAAGCTTTCTTT. Protein product: CASSFGTGGMNTEAFF. This rearrangement joins TRBV9 to TRBJ1-1, with 12 positions matching TRBD1. Per germline, CDR1 SGDLS and CDR2 YYNGEE. Unmatched junction bases numbered 4, after V lost 4 bases and J lost 0 bases. CDR3 length: 16 residues.

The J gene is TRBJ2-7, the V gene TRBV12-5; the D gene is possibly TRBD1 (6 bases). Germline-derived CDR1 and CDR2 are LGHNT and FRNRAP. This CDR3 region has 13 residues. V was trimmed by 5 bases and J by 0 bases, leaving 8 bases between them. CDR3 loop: CASGGTISYEQYF. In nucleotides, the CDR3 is TGTGCTAGTGGTGGGACAATCTCCTACGAGCAGTACTTC. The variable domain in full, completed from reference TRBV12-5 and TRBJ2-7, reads DARVTQTPRHKVTEMGQEVTMRCQPILGHNTVFWYRQTMMQGLELLAYFRNRAPLDDSGMPKDRFSAEMPDATLATLKIQPSEPRDSAVYFCASGGTISYEQYFGPGTRLTVT.

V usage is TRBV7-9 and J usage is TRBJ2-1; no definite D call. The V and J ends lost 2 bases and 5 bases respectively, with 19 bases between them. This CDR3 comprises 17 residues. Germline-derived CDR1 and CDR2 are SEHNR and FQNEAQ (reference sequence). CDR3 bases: TGTGCCAGCAGCTTAAGTTTGATCTCGGGTCTGGACAATGAGCAGTTCTTC. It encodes CASSLSLISGLDNEQFF.

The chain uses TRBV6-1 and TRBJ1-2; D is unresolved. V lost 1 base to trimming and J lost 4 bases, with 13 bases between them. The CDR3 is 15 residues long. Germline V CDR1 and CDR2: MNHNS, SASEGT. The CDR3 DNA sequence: TGTGCCAGCAGTGAAGGGCCAAAATCCTTCTATGGCTACACCTTC. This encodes CASSEGPKSFYGYTF.

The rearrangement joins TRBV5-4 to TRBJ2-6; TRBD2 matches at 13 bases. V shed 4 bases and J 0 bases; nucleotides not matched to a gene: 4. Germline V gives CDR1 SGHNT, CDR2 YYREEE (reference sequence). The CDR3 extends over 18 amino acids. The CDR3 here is CASSRTSGGHSGANVLTF. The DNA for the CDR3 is TGTGCCAGCAGCCGGACTAGCGGGGGACACTCTGGGGCCAACGTCCTGACTTTC.

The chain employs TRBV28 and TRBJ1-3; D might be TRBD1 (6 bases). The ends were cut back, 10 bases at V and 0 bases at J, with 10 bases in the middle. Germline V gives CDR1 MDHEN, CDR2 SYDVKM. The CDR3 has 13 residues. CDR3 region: CATLDSSGNTIYF. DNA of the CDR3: TGTGCCACCCTGGACAGCTCTGGAAACACCATATATTTT.

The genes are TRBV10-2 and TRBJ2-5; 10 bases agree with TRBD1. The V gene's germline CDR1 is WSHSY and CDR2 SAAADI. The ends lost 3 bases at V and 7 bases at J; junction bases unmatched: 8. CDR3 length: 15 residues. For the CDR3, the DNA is TGCGCCAGCAGTGACGGACAGGGGGTCCTAGGGACCCAGTACTTC. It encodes CASSDGQGVLGTQYF.

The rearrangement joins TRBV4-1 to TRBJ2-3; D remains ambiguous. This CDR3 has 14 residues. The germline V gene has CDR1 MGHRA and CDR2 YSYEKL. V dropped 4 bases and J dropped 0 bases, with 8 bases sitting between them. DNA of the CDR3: TGCGCCAGCAGCCCCGGTCCTAGCACAGATACGCAGTATTTT. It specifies CASSPGPSTDTQYF.

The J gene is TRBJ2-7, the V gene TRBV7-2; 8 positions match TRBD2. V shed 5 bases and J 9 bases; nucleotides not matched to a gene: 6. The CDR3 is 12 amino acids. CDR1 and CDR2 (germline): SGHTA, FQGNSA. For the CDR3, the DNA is TGTGCCAGCAGCCCGGGACTAGAGGTGCAGTACTTC. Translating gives CASSPGLEVQYF. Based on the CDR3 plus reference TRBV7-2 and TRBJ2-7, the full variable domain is GAGVSQSPSNKVTEKGKDVELRCDPISGHTALYWYRQSLGQGLEFLIYFQGNSAPDKSGLPSDRFSAERTGGSVSTLTIQRTQQEDSAVYLCASSPGLEVQYFGPGTRLTVT.

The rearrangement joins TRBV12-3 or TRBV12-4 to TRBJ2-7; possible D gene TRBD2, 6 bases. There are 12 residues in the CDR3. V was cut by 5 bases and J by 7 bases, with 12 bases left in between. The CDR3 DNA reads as TGTGCCAGCAGTCGGGGGACCTGGGAGCAGTACTTC. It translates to CASSRGTWEQYF.